The source of this TCR beta chain is a study of shared clonotypes between healthy human individuals. Method: immunoSEQ multiplex PCR; TCRdb's copy keeps in-frame clones and lacks some. The data show millions of clones, over 85% seen once. The specimen sequenced was naive CD4+ T cells sorted from blood. Subset of the sample: CD45RA+ positively selected. This receptor was taken from a man between 18 and 29 years old in good health.

CDR3 sequence (DNA): TGCGCCAGCAGCCAAGATGGGACAGGGGGCACTGAAGCTTTCTTT. This translates into CASSQDGTGGTEAFF. The chain links TRBV4-1 to TRBJ1-1; 11 positions match TRBD1. Germline CDR1 MGHRA, CDR2 YSYEKL. This CDR3 is 15 amino acids long. V dropped 0 bases and J dropped 4; count of bases not matched to a gene: 1.